Described below is a single T cell receptor (beta chain) sequence and its context. This beta chain was picked up by a library intended for alpha chains and is off target, so its count carries little meaning. This record comes from a study of spatial heterogeneity in lung cancer. TCRdb analysed the 5' RACE reads with MiXCR anew, one entry per CDR3 protein. The sample lists 7,500 to 8,000 distinct CDR3 sequences, approximately 8.6% occurring once. The sample's time point: sample taken at primary tumor resection. Unsorted samples of tumor, nontumor lung or frozen PBMC had their whole RNA sequenced. Sequencing used PBMCs, obtained at surgery. The sequence derives from a male donor with early-stage non-small cell lung cancer.

The CDR3 DNA reads as TGTGCCAGCAGCTCTATGATGAACACTGAAGCTTTCTTT. It yields the protein CASSSMMNTEAFF. The chain has TRBV7-2 and TRBJ1-1; D uncertain. Germline loops: CDR1 SGHTA, CDR2 FQGNSA. The V end lost 4 bases, the J end lost 0 bases, and 6 bases lay between the germline ends. The CDR3 runs 13 residues.